One sample yielded the 20 T cell receptor beta chains listed below, sequenced in a study of CD8 T cells in Susac syndrome. Random hexamers primed reverse transcription of about 0.45 to 1 ug RNA. From the immunoSEQ multiplex PCR reads, TCRdb called clonotypes with MiXCR, one entry per CDR3 protein. The sample lists some 200,000 distinct CDR3 sequences, approximately 95% occurring once. Sequencing used CD8+ T cells from PBMCs. Receptor source: a human donor with Susac syndrome.

The genes are TRBV11-2 and TRBJ2-5, with TRBD2 as a possible D gene (6 bases). Germline-derived CDR1 and CDR2 are SGHAT and FQNNGV. The CDR3 runs to 12 residues. V shed 4 bases and J shed 4 bases, with 7 bases lying between them. The CDR3 nucleotides read TGTGCCAGCAGCTCGGAGGGAGAGACCCAGTACTTC. Its translation: CASSSEGETQYF.

The chain combines TRBV4-1 with TRBJ2-1; 10 positions agree with TRBD2. CDR1 MGHRA and CDR2 YSYEKL come from the germline V gene. V dropped 4 bases and J dropped 1; count of bases not matched to a gene: 16. The CDR3 sequence is 20 residues long. CDR3 region: CASSLVLAGLILSSYNEQFF. In DNA form, the CDR3 reads TGCGCCAGCAGCCTTGTACTAGCGGGACTTATCTTATCTTCCTACAATGAGCAGTTCTTC.

V and J are TRBV12-3 or TRBV12-4 and TRBJ2-4; unclear D gene. V lost 3 bases and J lost 8, with 11 bases in between. This CDR3 is 13 amino acids long. The CDR3 bases are TGTGCCAGCAGTTTGTTCCGCGAAGACATTCAGTACTTC. This translates into CASSLFREDIQYF.

The rearrangement joins TRBV12-3 or TRBV12-4 to TRBJ1-4, with TRBD1 matching over 7 bases. The V and J ends lost 4 bases and 4 bases, in that order; junction bases with no gene match: 6. The CDR3 has 15 amino acids. The CDR3 nucleotides are TGTGCCAGCAGTTGGGGGGACAGAGATAATGAAAAACTGTTTTTT. This translates into CASSWGDRDNEKLFF.

The chain recombines TRBV4-1 with TRBJ1-6; D not certain. This CDR3 is 16 amino acids long. The ends were cut back, 1 base at V and 2 bases at J, with 9 bases in the middle. The germline V gene has CDR1 MGHRA and CDR2 YSYEKL. This chain's CDR3 is CASSQVETAYNSPLHF. As DNA, the CDR3 is TGCGCCAGCAGCCAAGTAGAGACGGCCTATAATTCACCCCTCCACTTT.

The rearrangement uses TRBV5-1 and TRBJ2-1, with no clear D. The V end was cut by 5 bases, the J end by 6 bases, with 9 bases between. Germline lookup yields CDR1 SGHRS and CDR2 YFSETQ. CDR3 length: 12 amino acids. The CDR3 region has the DNA TGCGCCAGCAGTTATACTCCCAATGAGCAGTTCTTC. Encoded protein: CASSYTPNEQFF.

The CDR3 protein is CSAPTEGGPYQETQYF. The CDR3 nucleotides are TGCAGTGCTCCTACGGAGGGGGGCCCGTACCAAGAGACCCAGTACTTC. The genes are TRBV20-1 and TRBJ2-5; possibly TRBD1 or TRBD2 for D (6 bases each). Trimming removed 5 bases at V and 0 bases at J, with 19 bases between. Germline assignment: CDR1 DFQATT and CDR2 SNEGSKA (reference sequence). CDR3 length: 16 amino acids.

The chain has TRBV2 and TRBJ2-6; 11 bases are shared with TRBD2. CDR1 and CDR2 from the germline V gene are SNHLY and FYNNEI. This CDR3 is built from 18 residues. V was pared by 4 bases and J by 2 bases, with 7 bases of the junction left unmatched. CDR3 protein: CASSASSGRKPGANVLTF. The CDR3 DNA is TGTGCCAGCAGTGCATCTAGCGGGAGGAAGCCTGGGGCCAACGTCCTGACTTTC.

This clonotype was found once. The chain has TRBV6-2 or TRBV6-3 and TRBJ2-7; possibly TRBD1 for D (6 bases). The ends were cut back, 6 bases at V and 3 bases at J, with 15 bases in the middle. CDR1 and CDR2 from the germline V gene are MNHEY and SVGEGT. The length of the CDR3 is 14 residues. CDR3 in DNA: TGTGCCAGCAGCGACGAACAGGGATACTACGAGCAGTACTTC. It specifies CASSDEQGYYEQYF.

This chain connects TRBV27 to TRBJ2-7; D remains ambiguous. CDR3 length: 16 residues. Trimming took 5 bases from V and 0 from J, leaving 17 bases between them. Looked up from germline, CDR1 is MNHEY and CDR2 is SMNVEV (reference sequence). This CDR3 is CASSPSVGESSYEQYF. DNA for the CDR3: TGTGCCAGCAGTCCCTCGGTTGGAGAGAGCTCCTACGAGCAGTACTTC.

The chain combines TRBV27 with TRBJ2-2, with 7 bases aligning to TRBD1. The CDR3 is made up of 15 amino acids. The germline gives CDR1 MNHEY, CDR2 SMNVEV (reference sequence). V gave up 0 bases and J gave up 4 bases; unmatched junction bases: 2. The CDR3 here is CASSLSQGITGELFF. The CDR3 DNA sequence: TGTGCCAGCAGTTTATCACAGGGGATCACCGGGGAGCTGTTTTTT.

The CDR3 protein is CASSSILGGASYEQYF. The CDR3, as DNA: TGTGCCAGCAGCTCTATATTGGGAGGGGCCTCCTACGAGCAGTACTTC. The V gene is TRBV5-4, the J gene TRBJ2-7; 7 bases are shared with TRBD2. The germline V gene encodes CDR1 SGHNT and CDR2 YYREEE (reference sequence). J lost 0 bases, V lost 3 bases, and 9 bases had no gene match. The CDR3 loop spans 16 amino acids. Variable domain in full (rest from reference TRBV5-4 and TRBJ2-7): ETGVTQSPTHLIKTRGQQVTLRCSSQSGHNTVSWYQQALGQGPQFIFQYYREEENGRGNFPPRFSGLQFPNYSSELNVNALELDDSALYLCASSSILGGASYEQYFGPGTRLTVT.

The V and J genes are TRBV24-1 and TRBJ2-1; TRBD1 aligns across 7 bases. CDR3 length equals 13 residues. The germline gives CDR1 KGHDR, CDR2 SFDVKD. Losses at the gene ends were 2 bases for V and 7 bases for J; bases not matched to a gene: 1. This chain's CDR3 is CATSDWDSNEQFF. In DNA form, the CDR3 reads TGTGCCACCAGTGATTGGGACAGTAATGAGCAGTTCTTC.

The rearrangement links TRBV7-9 to TRBJ1-5, with TRBD1 matching over 8 bases. The CDR3 length is 15 residues. The V segment lost 5 bases and the J segment 6 bases; nucleotides outside the gene matches: 9. Germline loops: CDR1 SEHNR, CDR2 FQNEAQ (reference sequence). The CDR3: CASSPTGTGFQPQHF. For the CDR3, the DNA is TGTGCCAGCAGCCCTACCGGGACAGGTTTTCAGCCCCAGCATTTT.

This sequence joins TRBV6-1 and TRBJ2-3, with D uncertain. CDR3 length equals 14 residues. The germline V gene has CDR1 MNHNS and CDR2 SASEGT. Trimming stripped 1 base from V and 6 bases from J, with 11 bases between. DNA for the CDR3: TGTGCCAGCAGTGAAGAGGTCGGTTACGATACGCAGTATTTT. Protein: CASSEEVGYDTQYF.

This clonotype is a singleton in its sample. V gene TRBV28 combines with J gene TRBJ1-1, with D unresolved. With 9 bases removed from V and 3 bases from J, the gap between germline ends came to 23 bases. Germline-derived CDR1 and CDR2 are MDHEN and SYDVKM. The CDR3 contains 16 residues. CDR3 DNA: TGTGCCAGTCCCCCTTTAAACCTGGGGAGGGACACTGAAGCTTTCTTT. Its translation is CASPPLNLGRDTEAFF.

This chain uses TRBV7-9 with TRBJ2-7; 10 bases match TRBD2. V gave up 8 bases and J gave up 2 bases; unmatched junction bases: 9. The CDR3 is made up of 15 amino acids. Germline V gene data show CDR1 as SEHNR and CDR2 as FQNEAQ (reference sequence). The CDR3 here is CASSRAGGMTYEQYF. In DNA form, the CDR3 reads TGTGCCAGCTCTCGAGCGGGGGGGATGACCTACGAGCAGTACTTC.

This chain connects TRBV20-1 to TRBJ2-2; D perhaps matches TRBD2 (6 bases). The V gene lost 1 base and the J gene lost 4 bases, with 10 bases spanning the gap. The germline V gene encodes CDR1 DFQATT and CDR2 SNEGSKA (reference sequence). CDR3 size: 14 residues. The CDR3 bases are TGCAGTGCTAGAGGTCTAGCGCTCACCGGGGAGCTGTTTTTT. This codes for CSARGLALTGELFF.

This chain joins TRBV12-3 or TRBV12-4 and TRBJ1-1; perhaps TRBD1 as D (6 bases). The V end was cut by 5 bases, the J end by 3 bases, with 10 bases between. The CDR3 totals 13 residues. Here the CDR3 DNA reads TGTGCCAGCAGTCGCCCAGGGGACACTGAAGCTTTCTTT. It encodes CASSRPGDTEAFF.

V usage is TRBV9 and J usage is TRBJ1-2; TRBD1 agrees at 10 bases. The CDR3 has 14 residues. The V gene's germline CDR1 is SGDLS and CDR2 YYNGEE. J lost 7 bases, V lost 3 bases, and 6 bases had no gene match. The chain's CDR3 is CASSATGGAGGYTF. The CDR3 coding sequence is TGTGCCAGCAGCGCGACAGGGGGCGCGGGTGGCTACACCTTC.